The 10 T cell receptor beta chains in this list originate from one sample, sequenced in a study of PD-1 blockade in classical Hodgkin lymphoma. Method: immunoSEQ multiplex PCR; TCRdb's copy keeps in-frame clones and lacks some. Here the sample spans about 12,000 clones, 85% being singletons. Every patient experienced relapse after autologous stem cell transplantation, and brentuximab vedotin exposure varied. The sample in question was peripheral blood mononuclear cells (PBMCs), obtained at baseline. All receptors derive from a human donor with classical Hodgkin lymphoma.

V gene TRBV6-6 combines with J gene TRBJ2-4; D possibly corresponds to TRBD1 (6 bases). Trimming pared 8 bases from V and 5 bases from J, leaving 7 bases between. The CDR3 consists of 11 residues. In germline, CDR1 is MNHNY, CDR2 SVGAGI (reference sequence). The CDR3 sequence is CASRTENIQYF. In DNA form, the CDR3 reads TGTGCCAGCCGGACAGAAAACATTCAGTACTTC.

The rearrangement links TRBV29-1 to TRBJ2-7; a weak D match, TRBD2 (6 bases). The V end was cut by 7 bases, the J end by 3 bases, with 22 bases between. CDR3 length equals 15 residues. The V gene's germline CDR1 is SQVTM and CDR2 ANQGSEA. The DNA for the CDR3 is TGCAGCGCCCTCCGTCGCGCTAGCGCCGGCTACGAGCAGTACTTC. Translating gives CSALRRASAGYEQYF.

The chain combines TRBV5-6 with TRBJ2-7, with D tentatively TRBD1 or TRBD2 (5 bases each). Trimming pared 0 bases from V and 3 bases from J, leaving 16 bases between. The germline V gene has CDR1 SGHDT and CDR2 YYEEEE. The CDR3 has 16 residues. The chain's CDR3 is CASSLEGTRRIYEQYF. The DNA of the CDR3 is TGTGCCAGCAGCTTGGAAGGGACCAGGCGGATCTACGAGCAGTACTTC.

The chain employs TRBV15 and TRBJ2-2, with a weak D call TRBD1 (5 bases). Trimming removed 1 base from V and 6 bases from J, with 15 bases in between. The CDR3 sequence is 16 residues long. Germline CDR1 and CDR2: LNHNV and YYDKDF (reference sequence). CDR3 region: CATSRVDRGHPGELFF. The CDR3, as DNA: TGTGCCACCAGCAGAGTCGATAGGGGCCACCCCGGGGAGCTGTTTTTT.

The CDR3, as DNA: TGTGCCTGGACGGGGCGGGAGGGCCGGGAGACCCAGTACTTC. Its translation is CAWTGREGRETQYF. This chain links TRBV30 with TRBJ2-5; 9 nucleotides agree with TRBD2. The CDR3 has 14 residues. Germline values: CDR1 GTSNPN, CDR2 SVGIG (reference sequence). With V trimmed by 4 bases and J by 5 bases, 8 bases remained unmatched.

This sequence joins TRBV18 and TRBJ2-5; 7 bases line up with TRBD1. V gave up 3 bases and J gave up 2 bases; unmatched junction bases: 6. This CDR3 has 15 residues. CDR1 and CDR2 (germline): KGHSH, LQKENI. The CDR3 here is CASSPRDRYQETQYF. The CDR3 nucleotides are TGTGCCAGCTCACCTAGGGACAGATATCAAGAGACCCAGTACTTC.

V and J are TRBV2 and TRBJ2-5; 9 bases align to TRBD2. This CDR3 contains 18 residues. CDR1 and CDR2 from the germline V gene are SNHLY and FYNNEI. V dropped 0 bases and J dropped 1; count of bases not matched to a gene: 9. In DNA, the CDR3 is TGTGCCAGCAGTGAAGCGGCCTGGCGGGGGGGGTCCCAAGAGACCCAGTACTTC. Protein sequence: CASSEAAWRGGSQETQYF.

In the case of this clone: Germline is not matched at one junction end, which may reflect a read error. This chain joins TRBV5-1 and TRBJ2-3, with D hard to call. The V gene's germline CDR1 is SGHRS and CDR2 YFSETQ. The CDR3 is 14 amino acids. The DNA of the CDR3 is TGCGCCAGCACCTTGTCTGGGCCTAAAGATACGCAGTATTTT. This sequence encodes CASTLSGPKDTQYF. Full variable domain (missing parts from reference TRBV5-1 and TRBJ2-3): KAGVTQTPRYLIKTRGQQVTLSCSPISGHRSVSWYQQTPGQGLQFLFEYFSETQRNKGNFPGRFSGRQFSNSRSEMNVSTLELGDSALYLCASTLSGPKDTQYFGPGTRLTVL.

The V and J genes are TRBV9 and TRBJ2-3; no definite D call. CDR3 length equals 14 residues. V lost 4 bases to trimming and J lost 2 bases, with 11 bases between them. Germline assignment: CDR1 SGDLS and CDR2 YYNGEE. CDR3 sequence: CASSFPPTTDTQYF. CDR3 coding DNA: TGTGCCAGCAGCTTCCCCCCCACCACAGATACGCAGTATTTT.

The CDR3 sequence: CAISEARGASTDTQYF. DNA for the CDR3: TGTGCCATCAGTGAGGCGAGGGGGGCTAGCACAGATACGCAGTATTTT. The rearrangement uses TRBV10-3 and TRBJ2-3; TRBD1 or TRBD2 may be the D gene (6 bases each). CDR3 length: 16 amino acids. V lost 2 bases to trimming and J lost 0 bases, with 12 bases between them. Germline V gene sequence: CDR1 ENHRY, CDR2 SYGVKD.